This T cell receptor (beta chain) was observed in a study of response to subunit inactivated influenza vaccine. TCRdb fed the RT-PCR reads into MiXCR, producing one record per CDR3 protein. The sample holds around 500,000 distinct CDR3 sequences, 9.5% to 12% seen once. This clonotype was detected a few times. Its antigen is unidentified. Findings of the study overall: Authors suggested each seasonal flu vaccination may recruit only limited numbers of new T cells.

Trimming cost V 6 bases and J 0 bases, with 8 bases left between them. This CDR3 contains 13 residues. Germline V gene sequence: CDR1 SNHLY, CDR2 FYNNEI. The specimen was PBMCs from blood, collected 40 to 50 days after vaccination. This TCR was recovered from a middle-aged man who received an inactivated influenza vaccine. The chain links TRBV2 to TRBJ1-1; D call uncertain. CDR3 coding DNA: TGTGCCAGCAGCGCTTACATGAACACTGAAGCTTTCTTT. Encoded protein: CASSAYMNTEAFF. Full variable domain (remainder filled in from reference TRBV2 and TRBJ1-1): EPEVTQTPSHQVTQMGQEVILRCVPISNHLYFYWYRQILGQKVEFLVSFYNNEISEKSEIFDDQFSVERPDGSNFTLKIRSTKLEDSAMYFCASSAYMNTEAFFGQGTRLTVV.